The clone carrying this T cell receptor beta chain was found many times. Its antigen is unidentified. TCRdb re-called the reads through MiXCR, storing one row per CDR3 protein. The sample carries approximately 500,000 distinct CDR3 sequences, roughly 12% recorded once. The length of the CDR3 is 16 residues. Germline CDR1 SGHTA, CDR2 FQGTGA. V was clipped by 8 bases and J by 2 bases, with 18 bases between them. The entry originates in a study of T cell repertoires in cytomegalovirus infection. General study findings and limits: CMV-specific TCR beta clonotypes restricted by HLA-C dominated the ex vivo response.

Sequencing was performed on PBMCs. The chain employs TRBV7-3 and TRBJ2-2; tentative D call: TRBD1 (8 bases). This receptor was identified in a human donor in good health (CMV status not recorded). Some clones in this sample may be carry-over from other donors' samples. The CDR3 region is CASQTGGALNTGELFF. CDR3 DNA: TGTGCCAGCCAAACAGGGGGGGCCCTCAACACCGGGGAGCTGTTTTTT.